This T cell receptor (beta chain) stems from a study of T cells in women clearing cervical HPV infection. Assay: immunoSEQ multiplex PCR; the TCRdb copy retains only in-frame clones and omits some. The sample data list under 35,000 clones. This CDR3 spans 15 amino acids. Germline V gives CDR1 LGHNA, CDR2 YNFKEQ. Comment on this clone: The junction departs from germline at one end; a sequencing error may be responsible. The CDR3 end lies 3 residues beyond the end of the read and is filled in from the germline J gene.

Specimen: blood buffy coat. The chain is built from TRBV4-2 and TRBJ1-2; 11 bases line up with TRBD1. This receptor was identified in a woman aged 18 to 75 with a cervical HPV16 infection that either progressed to CIN3+ or cleared (not recorded which). CDR3 in amino acids: CASSRDGQGAGGYTF. CDR3 DNA (partial): TGCGCCAGCAGCCGGGACGGACAGGGGGCGGGTGGC.